The clone carrying this TCR beta chain has only a few counts. The antigen is not known. The entry originates in a study of T-cell memory formation after mild COVID-19. General study points: Of the contracting clones, CD4+ ones lay mainly in CM and EM, and CD8+ ones in EMRA.

One entry per CDR3 protein, called by TCRdb with MiXCR from the 5' RACE reads. The sample consists of 430,000 or so distinct CDR3 sequences, approximately 25% of them appearing once. CDR1 is LNHNV, CDR2 YYDKDF, per germline (reference sequence). Trimming took 8 bases from V and 3 from J, leaving 13 bases between them. This CDR3 spans 14 amino acids. The chain has TRBV15 and TRBJ2-2; D may match TRBD1 or TRBD2 (5 bases each). The receptor comes from an adult woman who had mild COVID-19 (a few samples of this study predate the infection). Cell type and time point are not known. Material for sequencing was PBMCs or a T cell subset sorted from them (not recorded which). In DNA, the CDR3 is TGTGCCACCGGGACCCGTCGGGACACCGGGGAGCTGTTTTTT. This sequence encodes CATGTRRDTGELFF.